These 20 T cell receptor beta chains were all obtained from the same sample, sequenced in a study of T cells in Graves' hyperthyroidism and ophthalmopathy. TCR beta CDR3 region amplification was performed from RNA transcripts. Using the HTBI primer set, a first-round RT-PCR was run on the TCR CDR3. TCRdb redid the calling of the multiplex PCR reads with MiXCR, one entry per CDR3 protein. Of around 240,000 distinct CDR3 sequences in the sample, 13% to 15% are singletons; the top ten hold about an eighth. The sequenced sample was blood. The receptor set was obtained from a middle-aged woman with Graves' hyperthyroidism that later progressed to Graves' ophthalmopathy.

This clonotype was seen repeatedly, ten times or more. This rearrangement joins TRBV6-1 to TRBJ1-1; TRBD1 aligns across 7 bases. Trimming removed 4 bases from V and 2 bases from J; junction bases left unmatched: 13. Germline assignment: CDR1 MNHNS and CDR2 SASEGT. CDR3 length equals 17 residues. DNA for the CDR3: TGTGCCAGCAGTGCCTATCGTCCGGGACAGCTAAACACTGAAGCTTTCTTT. Encoded protein: CASSAYRPGQLNTEAFF.

The table lists this clonotype with many counts. This chain links TRBV9 with TRBJ2-1; TRBD1 might be the D (5 bases). V dropped 0 bases and J dropped 8 bases, with 12 bases sitting between them. This CDR3 spans 14 amino acids. Per the germline V gene, CDR1 is SGDLS and CDR2 is YYNGEE. The CDR3 region is CASSVDNTGYEQFF. CDR3 bases: TGTGCCAGCAGCGTAGATAACACAGGCTATGAGCAGTTCTTC.

This clonotype occurred a few times. The rearrangement joins TRBV7-2 to TRBJ2-1; TRBD2 matches 8 bases. The V gene end was trimmed by 5 bases and the J gene end by 7 bases; junction bases not matched to a gene: 13. CDR1 and CDR2 from the germline V gene are SGHTA and FQGNSA. The CDR3 length is 16 residues. This chain's CDR3 is CASSTIGTSRFNEQFF. For the CDR3, the DNA is TGTGCCAGCAGCACTATCGGGACTAGTCGATTTAATGAGCAGTTCTTC.

The rearrangement links TRBV2 to TRBJ2-1; 9 nucleotides agree with TRBD2. The trim removed 4 bases at V and 3 bases at J, leaving 4 bases unmatched. This CDR3 has 15 residues. Germline CDR1 and CDR2: SNHLY and FYNNEI. CDR3 amino acids: CASSVASGVYNEQFF. CDR3 bases: TGTGCCAGCAGTGTCGCTAGCGGGGTCTACAATGAGCAGTTCTTC.

This clonotype was observed many times. The chain couples TRBV6-6 to TRBJ1-3; maybe TRBD1 (5 bases). The CDR3 loop spans 17 amino acids. CDR1 MNHNY and CDR2 SVGAGI come from the germline V gene (reference sequence). Trimming removed 2 bases from V and 0 bases from J, with 14 bases in between. CDR3 in amino acids: CASSYGAGGDSGNTIYF. The CDR3 nucleotides read TGTGCCAGCAGTTACGGGGCGGGAGGGGACTCTGGAAACACCATATATTTT.

Ten or more counts support this clonotype. This chain joins TRBV5-8 and TRBJ2-3; 7 bases fit TRBD1. V dropped 2 bases and J dropped 3; count of bases not matched to a gene: 9. Germline values: CDR1 SGHTS, CDR2 YDEGEE. The CDR3 has 16 residues. In DNA, the CDR3 is TGTGCCAGCAGCTTCACCGACAGGGTATTGACAGATACGCAGTATTTT. Encoded protein: CASSFTDRVLTDTQYF.

This clonotype has at least ten counts. The chain combines TRBV6-1 with TRBJ2-1; possibly TRBD1 or TRBD2 for D (6 bases each). The CDR3 has 15 residues. V lost 4 bases to trimming and J lost 4 bases, with 14 bases between them. Germline loops: CDR1 MNHNS, CDR2 SASEGT. CDR3 residues: CASSVRGLPYNEQFF. The CDR3 DNA reads as TGTGCCAGCAGTGTACGGGGGCTCCCTTACAATGAGCAGTTCTTC.

This clonotype was detected many times. The V call is TRBV3-1, the J call TRBJ1-6, with 9 bases fitting TRBD1. The ends lost 0 bases at V and 5 bases at J; junction bases unmatched: 8. Germline V gene sequence: CDR1 LGHDT, CDR2 YNNKEL (reference sequence). The CDR3 is 18 residues long. This CDR3 is CASSQDEGTGKNNSPLHF. The CDR3 DNA is TGTGCCAGCAGCCAAGATGAAGGGACAGGGAAAAATAATTCACCCCTCCACTTT.

The chain recombines TRBV28 with TRBJ2-7; 10 bases agree with TRBD2. V dropped 6 bases and J dropped 1; count of bases not matched to a gene: 9. The germline V gene encodes CDR1 MDHEN and CDR2 SYDVKM. This CDR3 comprises 16 residues. The CDR3 spells CASSQAASGRSYEQYF. The CDR3 region has the DNA TGTGCCAGCAGCCAAGCCGCTAGCGGGAGATCCTACGAGCAGTACTTC.

This clonotype showed up many times. V usage is TRBV19 and J usage is TRBJ1-1; D is unclear. Germline loops: CDR1 LNHDA, CDR2 SQIVND (reference sequence). Trimming shortened V by 0 bases and J by 7 bases, and 9 bases separated the two germline ends. The CDR3 loop spans 13 amino acids. In DNA, the CDR3 is TGTGCCAGTAGTATAGATCCGTGGGGTGAAGCTTTCTTT. This codes for CASSIDPWGEAFF.

This clonotype was detected ten times or more. The rearrangement uses TRBV28 and TRBJ1-5; no firm D call. This CDR3 region has 15 residues. Trimming shortened V by 5 bases and J by 3 bases, and 14 bases separated the two germline ends. Per germline, CDR1 MDHEN and CDR2 SYDVKM. CDR3: CASSTLQVFNQPQHF. In nucleotides, the CDR3 is TGTGCCAGCAGTACGCTCCAGGTGTTCAATCAGCCCCAGCATTTT.

This clonotype was detected ten times or more. V is TRBV20-1 and J is TRBJ1-5, with D uncertain. Per the germline V gene, CDR1 is DFQATT and CDR2 is SNEGSKA (reference sequence). Trimming took off 1 base at V and 7 bases at J, with 14 bases between the two ends. This CDR3 is 14 amino acids long. The CDR3 nucleotides read TGCAGTGCTAGAGTTACATCGGTCGGACAGCCCCAGCATTTT. Its translation: CSARVTSVGQPQHF.

The chain recombines TRBV19 with TRBJ2-5; tentatively, D is TRBD1 (6 bases). The V gene lost 3 bases and the J gene lost 2 bases, with 13 bases spanning the gap. Germline assignment: CDR1 LNHDA and CDR2 SQIVND (reference sequence). This CDR3 is 15 amino acids long. CDR3 sequence reads: CASSILGQFQETQYF. The CDR3 DNA follows: TGTGCCAGTAGTATCCTTGGACAGTTTCAAGAGACCCAGTACTTC.

This clonotype was seen at least ten times. The CDR3 loop is CASGLAGPYEQYF. The CDR3, as DNA: TGTGCCAGCGGACTAGCGGGACCCTACGAGCAGTACTTC. The chain combines TRBV3-1 with TRBJ2-7, with 12 nucleotides matching TRBD2. J lost 2 bases, V lost 8 bases, and 1 base had no gene match. Germline CDR1 is LGHDT and CDR2 is YNNKEL (reference sequence). The CDR3 covers 13 residues.

In this sample, this clonotype turned up many times. V gene TRBV9 combines with J gene TRBJ2-5, with D perhaps TRBD2 (5 bases). The ends were cut back, 1 base at V and 5 bases at J, with 9 bases in the middle. In germline, CDR1 is SGDLS, CDR2 YYNGEE. The CDR3 has 13 residues. CDR3 nucleotide sequence: TGTGCCAGCAGCGTAAGGGAGCTCGAGACCCAGTACTTC. Protein: CASSVRELETQYF.

Of note for this clonotype: A much larger clone is a single base away; this may be a read error. The chain uses TRBV5-6 and TRBJ2-1; 7 nucleotides agree with TRBD1. Gene TRBJ2-7 matches the end of the DNA better, so the J call may be wrong. The length of the CDR3 is 14 residues. CDR1 and CDR2 (germline): SGHDT, YYEEEE. For the CDR3, the DNA is TGTGCCAGCAGCTTATCCGGGACAGCTAATGAGCAGTACTTC. It yields the protein CASSLSGTANEQYF.

In its sample, this clonotype was seen many times. The chain uses TRBV6-1 and TRBJ2-7; D uncertain. Germline assignment: CDR1 MNHNS and CDR2 SASEGT. The length of the CDR3 is 14 residues. Trimming stripped 2 bases from V and 6 bases from J, with 14 bases between. This chain's CDR3 is CASSEQPESIEQYF. Written as DNA, the CDR3 is TGTGCCAGCAGTGAACAGCCCGAGTCGATCGAGCAGTACTTC.

The chain uses TRBV11-2 and TRBJ2-3, with TRBD2 matching 7 bases. The CDR3 contains 16 residues. With V trimmed by 2 bases and J by 1 base, 6 bases remained unmatched. Germline V gene sequence: CDR1 SGHAT, CDR2 FQNNGV. CDR3 sequence (DNA): TGTGCCAGCAGCTTACTTCCCAGCGGGGGCACAGATACGCAGTATTTT. Translation gives CASSLLPSGGTDTQYF.

This clonotype was counted only a few times. The chain is built from TRBV5-1 and TRBJ2-1; 9 bases align to TRBD1. The CDR3 runs 15 residues. V was clipped by 3 bases and J by 3 bases; unmatched bases: 4. Germline V gives CDR1 SGHRS, CDR2 YFSETQ. Here the CDR3 DNA reads TGCGCCAGCAGCTCAATGACAGGGGGCTACAATGAGCAGTTCTTC. Amino acid sequence: CASSSMTGGYNEQFF.

The chain employs TRBV14 and TRBJ2-2; D unresolved. CDR3 size: 13 residues. Trimming left V 1 base short and J 7 bases short, with 7 bases between. Germline CDR1 reads SGHDN; CDR2 reads FVKESK. CDR3 loop: CASSQVRHGELFF. The CDR3 nucleotides are TGTGCCAGCAGCCAAGTTAGACACGGGGAGCTGTTTTTT.